This TCR beta chain was documented in a study of blood T cell repertoires in COVID-19. Those who participated ranged in age from about 18 to 89 years and resided in about two dozen US areas. Assay used: immunoSEQ multiplex PCR; TCRdb lists only in-frame clones, some missing. The sample holds 200,000 to 300,000 clones, around 87% seen once. The CDR3 sequence is 15 residues long. Germline trimming cut 2 bases from V and 8 bases from J; bases unmatched to any gene: 5. Per the germline V gene, CDR1 is SEHNR and CDR2 is FQNEAQ (reference sequence). This TCR was sampled from a woman aged 35 to 49 with acute COVID-19. The J gene is TRBJ2-1, the V gene TRBV7-9; 11 bases line up with TRBD2. The sequenced material came from PBMCs or T cells enriched from blood (not recorded which). CDR3 region: CASSLTSGSVHEQFF. CDR3 DNA: TGTGCCAGCAGCTTAACTAGCGGGAGTGTACATGAGCAGTTCTTC. The full variable domain, completed using reference TRBV7-9 and TRBJ2-1, is DTGVSQNPRHKITKRGQNVTFRCDPISEHNRLYWYRQTLGQGPEFLTYFQNEAQLEKSRLLSDRFSAERPKGSFSTLEIQRTEQGDSAMYLCASSLTSGSVHEQFFGPGTRLTVL.